The present TCR beta chain was sequenced within a study of blood T cell repertoires in COVID-19 (dated by TCRdb to 2018 to 2020). As for the study more broadly: Samples from collaborators originated in the United States, Italy and Spain and spanned both the acute and convalescent phases of COVID-19. Where available, HLA class I and class II types were obtained from metadata supplied by the sample provider rather than from assay-based typing. The prospective study material was composed of cDNA or gDNA derived from T cells, B-cell-depleted T cells, or PBMCs. The repertoires were released in a freely available public database meant as a resource for research on the immune response to SARS-CoV-2. The samples were drawn from two sources: the first 160 participants of the ongoing ImmuneRACE study, and 1,200 or so subjects contributed by 6 global collaborators. Subjects who had been exposed to COVID-19, were actively infected with it, or had recovered from it provided the deeply sampled blood TCRbeta repertoires that made up the dataset. Nearly every sample came with metadata listing a de-identified subject ID, COVID-19 status, age in years and sex. Broad study findings and their caveats: How much clinical and demographic metadata was included differed by source and by participant, and the metadata was provided uncurated.

In regard to this clone: It lacks a known antigen. No per-base quality is available; no much larger clone lies one base away.

Here V drops 0 bases and J drops 2 bases, and the junction holds 5 bases not matched to any gene. Via the germline V gene, CDR1 is SGHTA and CDR2 FQGNSA. The CDR3 starts with the cysteine, ends with the phenylalanine, and has 16 residues. Of all the DNA, just the CDR3 is kept, 48 bases in frame from base 1. TCRbeta CDR3 regions were amplified from genomic DNA by means of the immunoSEQ Assay, a bias-controlled multiplex PCR. In the original analysis: The number of nucleated cells in each sample was estimated from the amplification of reference gene primers within the assay. To quantify the absolute abundance of each unique TCRbeta CDR3 rearrangement, sequence reads were collapsed and filtered. For each sample, productive Simpson clonality was calculated as the square root of Simpson's diversity index across productive rearrangements. Imported from immuneACCESS, the table was reduced by TCRdb to in-frame sequences with V and J called. These copies leave out some clones; in studies compared against another copy, an unresolved V gene accounts for under half, and the cause of the remainder is not known. Clone size and V and J calls were adopted from that table, with D and trimming inferred from the DNA. This sample lists more than 150,000 clones; 80% were detected once. The ten largest clones capture 14% of the sample.

Enrolling through a virtual design, the prospective study's participants ranged in age from roughly 18 to 89 years and lived across roughly 23 United States geographic areas. In the prospective study, participants were assigned to cohorts based on the clinical history participants reported in a screening survey and a study questionnaire. Exposed participants were defined as having been in contact with someone with a PCR-confirmed or clinician-diagnosed COVID-19 case within 2 weeks of study entry. In the prospective study, whole blood, serum and a nasopharyngeal or oropharyngeal swab were collected from each participant by mobile phlebotomists. Participants in the prospective study had the option to provide additional blood draws and questionnaires over a roughly 2-month period. Blood samples from the prospective study were shipped frozen or at room temperature prior to DNA extraction.

In this chain, TRBV7-2 is recombined with TRBJ2-3, with 7 middle bases fitting TRBD2. The specimen sequenced was PBMCs or T cells enriched from blood (not recorded which). The receptor comes from a man aged 55 to 70 who had been exposed to COVID-19. At the DNA level, the sequence is TGTGCCAGCAGCTTAGCGGGACTACTCCCCACAGATACGCAGTATTTT. Its protein reads: CASSLAGLLPTDTQYF.